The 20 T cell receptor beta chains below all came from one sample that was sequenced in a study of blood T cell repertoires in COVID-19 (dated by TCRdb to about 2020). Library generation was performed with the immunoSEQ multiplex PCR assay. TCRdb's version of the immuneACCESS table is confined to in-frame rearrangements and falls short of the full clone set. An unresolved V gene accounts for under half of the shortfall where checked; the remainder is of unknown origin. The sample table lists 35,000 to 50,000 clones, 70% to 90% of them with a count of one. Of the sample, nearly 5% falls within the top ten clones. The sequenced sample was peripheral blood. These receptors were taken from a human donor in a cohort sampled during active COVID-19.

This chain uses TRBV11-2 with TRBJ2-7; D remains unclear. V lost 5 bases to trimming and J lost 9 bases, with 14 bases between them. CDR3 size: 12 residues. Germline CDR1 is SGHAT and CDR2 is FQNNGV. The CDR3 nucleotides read TGTGCCAGCAGCCTTGGCCTCCCACGGCAGTACTTC. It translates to CASSLGLPRQYF.

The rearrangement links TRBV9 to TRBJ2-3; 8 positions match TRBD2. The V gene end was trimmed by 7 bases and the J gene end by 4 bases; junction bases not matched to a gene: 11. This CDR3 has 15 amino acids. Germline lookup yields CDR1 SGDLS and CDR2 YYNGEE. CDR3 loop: CASAVNREGSDTQYF. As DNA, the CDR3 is TGTGCCAGCGCTGTGAACCGGGAGGGTTCAGATACGCAGTATTTT.

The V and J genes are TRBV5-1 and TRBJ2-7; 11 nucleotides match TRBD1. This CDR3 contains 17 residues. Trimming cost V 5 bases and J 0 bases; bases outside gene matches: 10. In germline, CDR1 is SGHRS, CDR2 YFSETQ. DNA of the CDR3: TGCGCCAGCAGTTTCAACTGGGGACAGGGGGTCTCCTACGAGCAGTACTTC. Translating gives CASSFNWGQGVSYEQYF.

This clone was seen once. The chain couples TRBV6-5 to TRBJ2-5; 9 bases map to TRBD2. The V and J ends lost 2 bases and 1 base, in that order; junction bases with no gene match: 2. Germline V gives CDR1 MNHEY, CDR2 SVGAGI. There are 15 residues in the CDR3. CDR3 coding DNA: TGTGCCAGCAGTTACCGACTAGCGGTCCAAGAGACCCAGTACTTC. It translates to CASSYRLAVQETQYF.

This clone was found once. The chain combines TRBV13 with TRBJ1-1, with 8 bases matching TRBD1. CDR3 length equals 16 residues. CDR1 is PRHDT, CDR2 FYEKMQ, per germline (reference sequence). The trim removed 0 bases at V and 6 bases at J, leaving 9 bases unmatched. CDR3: CASSLGSITGGPEAFF. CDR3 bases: TGTGCCAGCAGCTTAGGCTCGATAACAGGGGGTCCTGAAGCTTTCTTT.

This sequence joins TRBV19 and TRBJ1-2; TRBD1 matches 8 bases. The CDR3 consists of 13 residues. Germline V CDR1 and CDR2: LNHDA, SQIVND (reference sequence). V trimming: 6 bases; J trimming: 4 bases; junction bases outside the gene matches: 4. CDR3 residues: CASSRGLRYGYTF. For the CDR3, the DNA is TGTGCCAGTAGCAGGGGGCTTCGCTATGGCTACACCTTC.

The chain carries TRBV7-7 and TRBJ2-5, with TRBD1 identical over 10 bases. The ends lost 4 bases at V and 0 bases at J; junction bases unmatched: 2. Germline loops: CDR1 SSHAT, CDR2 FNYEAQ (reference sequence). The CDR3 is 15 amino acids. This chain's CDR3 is CASSSGQGNQETQYF. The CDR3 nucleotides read TGTGCCAGCAGCTCGGGACAGGGGAACCAAGAGACCCAGTACTTC.

DNA for the CDR3: TGTGCCAGCAGCCATGGACAGGGAAGCCGGGCTTATCAGCCCCAGCATTTT. Translated: CASSHGQGSRAYQPQHF. The chain joins TRBV2 to TRBJ1-5; 8 bases are shared with TRBD1. Germline values: CDR1 SNHLY, CDR2 FYNNEI. The CDR3 has 17 amino acids. With 6 bases clipped from V and 5 bases from J, the junction kept 15 bases outside the gene matches.

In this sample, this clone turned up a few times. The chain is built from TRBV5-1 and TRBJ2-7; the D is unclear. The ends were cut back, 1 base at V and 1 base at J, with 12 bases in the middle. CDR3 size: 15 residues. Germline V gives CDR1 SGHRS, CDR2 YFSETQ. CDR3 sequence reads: CASSLLSSESYEQYF. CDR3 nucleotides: TGCGCCAGCAGCTTGCTGTCGTCGGAGTCCTACGAGCAGTACTTC.

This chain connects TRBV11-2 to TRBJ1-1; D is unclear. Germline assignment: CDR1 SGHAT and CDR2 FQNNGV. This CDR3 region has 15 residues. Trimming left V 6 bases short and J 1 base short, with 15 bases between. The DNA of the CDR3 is TGTGCCAGCAGGGTCCCCTTCCTCGGGAACACTGAAGCTTTCTTT. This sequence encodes CASRVPFLGNTEAFF.

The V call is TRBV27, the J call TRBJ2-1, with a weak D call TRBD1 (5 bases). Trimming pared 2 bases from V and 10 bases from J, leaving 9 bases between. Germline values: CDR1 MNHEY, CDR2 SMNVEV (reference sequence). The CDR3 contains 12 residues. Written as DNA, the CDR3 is TGTGCCAGCAGTTTAGGACAAGGAGAGCAGTTCTTC. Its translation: CASSLGQGEQFF.

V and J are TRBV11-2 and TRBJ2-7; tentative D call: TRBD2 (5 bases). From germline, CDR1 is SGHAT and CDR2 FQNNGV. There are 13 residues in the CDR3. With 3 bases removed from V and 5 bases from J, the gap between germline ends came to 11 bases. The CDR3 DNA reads TGTGCCAGCAGCTTTGGTGCGGGTAACGAGCAGTACTTC. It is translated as CASSFGAGNEQYF.

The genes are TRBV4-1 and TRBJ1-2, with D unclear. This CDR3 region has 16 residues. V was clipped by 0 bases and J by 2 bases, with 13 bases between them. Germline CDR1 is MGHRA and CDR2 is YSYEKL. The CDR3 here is CASSQEAYTRNYGYTF. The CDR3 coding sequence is TGCGCCAGCAGCCAAGAAGCCTATACTAGAAACTATGGCTACACCTTC.

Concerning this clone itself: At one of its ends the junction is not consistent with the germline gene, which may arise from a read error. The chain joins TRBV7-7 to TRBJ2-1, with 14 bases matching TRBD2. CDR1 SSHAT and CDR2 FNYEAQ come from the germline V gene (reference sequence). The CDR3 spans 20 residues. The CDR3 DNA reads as TGTGCTAGCAGCCGGCTCTCCGGGACTAGCGGGAGTATAGGGCTCGGGGAGCAGTTCTTC. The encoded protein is CASSRLSGTSGSIGLGEQFF.

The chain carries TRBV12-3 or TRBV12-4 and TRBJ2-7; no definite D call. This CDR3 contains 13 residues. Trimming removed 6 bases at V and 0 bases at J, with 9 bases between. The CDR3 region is CASSPRSSYEQYF. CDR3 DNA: TGTGCCAGCAGCCCACGGAGCTCCTACGAGCAGTACTTC.

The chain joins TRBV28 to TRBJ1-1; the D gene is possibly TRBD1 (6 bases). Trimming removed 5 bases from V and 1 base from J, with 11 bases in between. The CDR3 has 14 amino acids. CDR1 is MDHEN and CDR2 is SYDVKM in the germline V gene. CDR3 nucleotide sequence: TGTGCCAGCAGTGCTGACAGGTCGAACACTGAAGCTTTCTTT. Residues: CASSADRSNTEAFF.

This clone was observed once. This chain's CDR3 is CASSFAERGEQFF. The CDR3 DNA reads as TGTGCCAGCAGCTTCGCTGAACGAGGTGAGCAGTTCTTC. The rearrangement links TRBV11-2 to TRBJ2-1; D is unresolved. The length of the CDR3 is 13 residues. The germline V gene encodes CDR1 SGHAT and CDR2 FQNNGV. The V end lost 3 bases, the J end lost 9 bases, and 12 bases lay between the germline ends.

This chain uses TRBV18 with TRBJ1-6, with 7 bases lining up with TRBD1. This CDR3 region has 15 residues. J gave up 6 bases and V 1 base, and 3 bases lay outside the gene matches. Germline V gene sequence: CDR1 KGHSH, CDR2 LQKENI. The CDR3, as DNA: TGTGCCAGCTCACCACAGGGGGCGACTAATTCACCCCTCCACTTT. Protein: CASSPQGATNSPLHF.

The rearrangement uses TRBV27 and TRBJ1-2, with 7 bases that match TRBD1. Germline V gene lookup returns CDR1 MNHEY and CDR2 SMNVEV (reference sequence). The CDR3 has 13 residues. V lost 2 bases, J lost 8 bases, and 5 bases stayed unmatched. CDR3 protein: CASSLRQGGGYTF. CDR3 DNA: TGTGCCAGCAGTTTACGACAGGGAGGAGGCTACACCTTC.

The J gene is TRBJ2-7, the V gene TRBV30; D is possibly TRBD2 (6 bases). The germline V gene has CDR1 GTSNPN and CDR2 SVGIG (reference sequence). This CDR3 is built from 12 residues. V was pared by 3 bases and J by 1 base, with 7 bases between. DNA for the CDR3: TGTGCCTGGAGGGGAGGATCCTACGAGCAGTACTTC. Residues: CAWRGGSYEQYF.